In this sample, the clone carrying this TCR beta chain turned up a few times. Trimming cost V 0 bases and J 8 bases, with 8 bases left between them. This CDR3 is built from 14 residues. In germline, CDR1 is SGHDN, CDR2 FVKESK. The sample belongs to a study of blood T cells in healthy people across ages. Ranging in age from roughly 6 to 95, the donors were healthy Caucasian individuals from Russia. Through a sample-barcoded 5' primer and a J-beta primer mix, a second PCR was run for roughly 6 to 11 cycles. A template-switch adaptor with 12 random nucleotides tagged each cDNA molecule. TCRdb analysed the 5' RACE reads with MiXCR anew, one entry per CDR3 protein. The sample holds roughly 1,000,000 distinct CDR3 sequences, around 27% seen once. Separately, the same data were catalogued under a study of T cells of mothers and their children. Turning to that study: Over five children and their three healthy Caucasian mothers were the donors.

The TCR originated in a girl aged 2 to 9 in good health. V gene TRBV14 combines with J gene TRBJ2-6, with D maybe TRBD1 (6 bases). Input material: blood. In DNA form, the CDR3 reads TGTGCCAGCAGCCAAGATGGGACACCCAACGTCCTGACTTTC. Its protein product is CASSQDGTPNVLTF.